This T cell receptor (beta chain) appears in the sequencing data of a study of T cell responses to AZD1222 COVID-19 vaccine. The method was immunoSEQ multiplex PCR; TCRdb's version includes in-frame clones alone and lacks a portion of them. The sample consists of approximately 84,000 clones, roughly 88% of them appearing once. The CDR3 is 13 residues long. The junction had 9 bases not matched to a gene; V was cut back by 7 bases and J by 7 bases. The germline V gene encodes CDR1 LNHDA and CDR2 SQIVND (reference sequence). Study outcomes and limitations: Nearly half of spike-specific TCRs reportedly target variant regions that are unmutated in the B.1.351 and B.1.1.7 variants.

For this clone: The antigen remains unidentified.

The sample consisted of peripheral blood, taken 28 days after the second AZD1222 dose. This clonotype was sampled from an adult who received the AZD1222 COVID-19 vaccine. The gene calls are TRBV19 and TRBJ1-2; 7 nucleotides align to TRBD1. CDR3 coding DNA: TGTGCCAGTACTTCGACAGGGAACAGTGGCTACACCTTC. It encodes CASTSTGNSGYTF.